The 2 T cell receptor beta chains in this list originate from one sample, sequenced in a study of glioma-infiltrating T cells after dendritic cell vaccination. Only in-frame clones appear in the TCRdb table, and some are missing; sequencing was by immunoSEQ multiplex PCR. The sample holds tens of thousands of clones, 75% to 85% seen once. Time point: after dendritic cell vaccination, including at tumor progression/relapse. Sequences were derived from blood, sampled after dendritic cell vaccination. Source of these receptors: a human donor with glioblastoma.

This clone was recorded only once. This chain connects TRBV15 to TRBJ1-4; D might be TRBD1 (5 bases). The CDR3 contains 16 residues. V lost 2 bases to trimming and J lost 8 bases, with 18 bases between them. Looked up from germline, CDR1 is LNHNV and CDR2 is YYDKDF (reference sequence). The CDR3 sequence: CATSRPVGGSPEKLFF. Written as DNA, the CDR3 is TGTGCCACCAGCAGACCCGTGGGGGGTTCTCCGGAAAAACTGTTTTTT.

The CDR3 DNA reads as TGTGCCAGTAGTATGGAGGGAGCAACTAATGAAAAACTGTTTTTT. Protein sequence: CASSMEGATNEKLFF. J is TRBJ1-4 and V is TRBV19, with D hard to call. V was trimmed by 3 bases and J by 0 bases, leaving 8 bases between them. Germline V gene sequence: CDR1 LNHDA, CDR2 SQIVND (reference sequence). The CDR3 is 15 residues long.